Described below is a single TCR beta chain sequence and its context. A junction end diverges from the germline sequence, so it may reflect a read error. CDR3 length equals 15 residues. From germline, CDR1 is SSHAT and CDR2 FNYEAQ (reference sequence). The data are from a study of cytomegalovirus exposure and HLA in healthy donors. The primer mix had 60 Vbeta and 13 Jbeta primers. Clones were read by immunoSEQ multiplex PCR, and TCRdb kept only the in-frame ones, dropping some. The data show approximately 110,000 clones, 15% seen once. J is TRBJ2-1 and V is TRBV7-7; D remains ambiguous. The clonotype was recovered from a woman younger than 35 in good health and CMV-seronegative. Material: PBMCs. The CDR3 spells CASSPLRSSYNEQFF. The CDR3 nucleotides are TGTGCTAGCAGCCCACTCCGGAGCTCCTACAATGAGCAGTTCTTC.